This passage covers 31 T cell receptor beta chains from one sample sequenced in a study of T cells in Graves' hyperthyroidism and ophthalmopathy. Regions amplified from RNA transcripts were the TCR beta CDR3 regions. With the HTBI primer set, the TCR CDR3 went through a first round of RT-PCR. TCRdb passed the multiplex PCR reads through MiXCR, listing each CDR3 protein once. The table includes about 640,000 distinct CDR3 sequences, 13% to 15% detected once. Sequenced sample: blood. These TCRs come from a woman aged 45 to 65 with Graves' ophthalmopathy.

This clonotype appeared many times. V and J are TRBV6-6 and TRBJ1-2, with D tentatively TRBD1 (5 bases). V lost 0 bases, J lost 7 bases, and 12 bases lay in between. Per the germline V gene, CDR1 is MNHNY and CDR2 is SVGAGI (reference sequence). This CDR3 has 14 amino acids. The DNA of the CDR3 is TGTGCCAGCAGTTACTCGAGGAGGGGTGGTGGCTACACCTTC. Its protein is CASSYSRRGGGYTF.

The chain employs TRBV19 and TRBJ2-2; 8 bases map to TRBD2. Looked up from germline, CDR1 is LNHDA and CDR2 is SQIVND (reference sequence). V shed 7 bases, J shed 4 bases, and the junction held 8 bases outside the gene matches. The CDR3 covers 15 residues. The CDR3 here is CASNPGLAGTGELFF. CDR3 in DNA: TGTGCCAGTAACCCTGGACTAGCCGGCACCGGGGAGCTGTTTTTT.

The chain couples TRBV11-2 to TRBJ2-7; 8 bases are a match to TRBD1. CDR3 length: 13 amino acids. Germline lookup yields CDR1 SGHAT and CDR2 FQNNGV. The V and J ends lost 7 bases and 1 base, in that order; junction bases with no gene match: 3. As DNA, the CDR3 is TGTGCCAGCACGGGACAGGCGTCCTACGAGCAGTACTTC. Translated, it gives CASTGQASYEQYF.

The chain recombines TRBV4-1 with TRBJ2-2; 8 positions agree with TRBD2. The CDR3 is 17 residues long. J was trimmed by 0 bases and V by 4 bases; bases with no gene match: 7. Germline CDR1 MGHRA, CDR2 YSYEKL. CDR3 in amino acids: CASSRGLALTNTGELFF. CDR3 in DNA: TGCGCCAGCAGCCGAGGACTAGCCCTTACGAACACCGGGGAGCTGTTTTTT.

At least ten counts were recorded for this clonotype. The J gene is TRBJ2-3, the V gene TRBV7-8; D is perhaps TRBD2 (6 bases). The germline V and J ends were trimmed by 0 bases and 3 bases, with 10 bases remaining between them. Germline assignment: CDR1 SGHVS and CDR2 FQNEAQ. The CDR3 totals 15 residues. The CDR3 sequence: CASSLAGGFTDTQYF. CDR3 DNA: TGTGCCAGCAGCTTAGCGGGAGGTTTTACAGATACGCAGTATTTT.

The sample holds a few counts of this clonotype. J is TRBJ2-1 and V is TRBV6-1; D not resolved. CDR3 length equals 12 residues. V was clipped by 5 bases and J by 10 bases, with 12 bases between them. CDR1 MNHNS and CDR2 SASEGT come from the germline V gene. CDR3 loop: CASSRLSLEQFF. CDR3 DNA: TGTGCCAGCAGTCGACTGAGCTTGGAGCAGTTCTTC.

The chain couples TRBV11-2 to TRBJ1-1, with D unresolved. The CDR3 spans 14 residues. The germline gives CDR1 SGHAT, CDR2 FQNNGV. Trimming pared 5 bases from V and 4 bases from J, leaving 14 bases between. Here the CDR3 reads CASSPNLGGTEAFF. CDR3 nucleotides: TGTGCCAGCAGCCCAAACCTTGGCGGCACTGAAGCTTTCTTT. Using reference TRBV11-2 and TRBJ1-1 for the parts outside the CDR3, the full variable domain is EAGVAQSPRYKIIEKRQSVAFWCNPISGHATLYWYQQILGQGPKLLIQFQNNGVVDDSQLPKDRFSAERLKGVDSTLKIQPAKLEDSAVYLCASSPNLGGTEAFFGQGTRLTVV.

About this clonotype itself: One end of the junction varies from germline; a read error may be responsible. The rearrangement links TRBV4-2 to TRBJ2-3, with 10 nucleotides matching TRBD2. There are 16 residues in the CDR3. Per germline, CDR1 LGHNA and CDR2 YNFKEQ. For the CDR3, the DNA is TGTGCCAGCAGCCAGCTACTAGCGGGAATCACAGATACGCGGTATTTT. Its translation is CASSQLLAGITDTRYF.

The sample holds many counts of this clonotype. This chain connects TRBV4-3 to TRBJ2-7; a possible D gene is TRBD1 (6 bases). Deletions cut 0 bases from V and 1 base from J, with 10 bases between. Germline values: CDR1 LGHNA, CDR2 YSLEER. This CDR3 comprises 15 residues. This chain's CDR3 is CASSQDRTGSYEQYF. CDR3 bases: TGCGCCAGCAGCCAAGATAGAACAGGGTCCTACGAGCAGTACTTC.

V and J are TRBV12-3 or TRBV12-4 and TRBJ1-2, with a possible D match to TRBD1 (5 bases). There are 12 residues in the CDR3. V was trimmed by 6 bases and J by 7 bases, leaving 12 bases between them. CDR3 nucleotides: TGTGCCAGCAGACAGGTCCACTCTGGCTACACCTTC. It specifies CASRQVHSGYTF.

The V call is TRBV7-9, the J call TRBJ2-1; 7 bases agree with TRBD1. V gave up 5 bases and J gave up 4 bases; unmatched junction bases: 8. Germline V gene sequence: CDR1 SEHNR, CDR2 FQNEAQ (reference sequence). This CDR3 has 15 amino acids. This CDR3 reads CASSRQGLSYNEQFF. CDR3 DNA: TGTGCCAGCAGCCGACAGGGTTTGTCATACAATGAGCAGTTCTTC.

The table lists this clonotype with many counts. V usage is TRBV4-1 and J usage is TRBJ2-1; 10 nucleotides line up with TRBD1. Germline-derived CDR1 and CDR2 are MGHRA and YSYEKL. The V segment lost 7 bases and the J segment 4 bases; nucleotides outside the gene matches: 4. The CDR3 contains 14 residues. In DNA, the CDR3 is TGCGCCAGCACAGGGACAGGGGCATACAATGAGCAGTTCTTC. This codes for CASTGTGAYNEQFF.

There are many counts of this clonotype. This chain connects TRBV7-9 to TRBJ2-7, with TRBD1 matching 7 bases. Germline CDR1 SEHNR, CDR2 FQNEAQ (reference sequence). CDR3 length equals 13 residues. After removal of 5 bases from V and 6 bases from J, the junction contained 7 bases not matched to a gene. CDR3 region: CASSPPTGFEQYF. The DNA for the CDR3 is TGTGCCAGCAGCCCCCCGACAGGGTTCGAGCAGTACTTC.

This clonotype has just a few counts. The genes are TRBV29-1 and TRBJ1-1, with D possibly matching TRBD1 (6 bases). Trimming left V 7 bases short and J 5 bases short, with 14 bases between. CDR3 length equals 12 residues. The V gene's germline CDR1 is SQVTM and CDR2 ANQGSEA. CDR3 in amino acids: CSGTGTKTEAFF. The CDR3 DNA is TGCAGCGGTACCGGGACAAAGACTGAAGCTTTCTTT.

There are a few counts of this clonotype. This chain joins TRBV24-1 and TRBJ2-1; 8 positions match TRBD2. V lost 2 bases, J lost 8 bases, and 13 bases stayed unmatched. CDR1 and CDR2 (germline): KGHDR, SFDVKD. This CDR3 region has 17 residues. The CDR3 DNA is TGTGCCACCAGTGATTCCGACGGGAGGGCCCCCCCCTATGAGCAGTTCTTC. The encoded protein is CATSDSDGRAPPYEQFF.

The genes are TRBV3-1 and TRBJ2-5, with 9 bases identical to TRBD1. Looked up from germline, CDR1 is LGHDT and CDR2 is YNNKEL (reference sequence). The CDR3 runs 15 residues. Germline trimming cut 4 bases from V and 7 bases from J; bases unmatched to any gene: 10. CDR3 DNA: TGTGCCAGCAGCCGAGTCTCGGGACAGGGAGGGACCCAGTACTTC. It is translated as CASSRVSGQGGTQYF.

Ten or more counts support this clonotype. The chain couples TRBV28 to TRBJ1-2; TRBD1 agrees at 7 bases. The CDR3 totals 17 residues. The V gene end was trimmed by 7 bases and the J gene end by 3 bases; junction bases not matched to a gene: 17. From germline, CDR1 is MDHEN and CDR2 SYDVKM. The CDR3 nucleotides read TGTGCCAGCAAAATTCCGACCGCGACAGGGAGGGACTATGGCTACACCTTC. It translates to CASKIPTATGRDYGYTF.

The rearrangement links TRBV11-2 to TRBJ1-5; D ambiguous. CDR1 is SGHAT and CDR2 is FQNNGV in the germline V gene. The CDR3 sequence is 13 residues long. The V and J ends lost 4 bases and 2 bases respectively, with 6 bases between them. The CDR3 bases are TGTGCCAGCAGCTCCCGTCGCAATCAGCCCCAGCATTTT. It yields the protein CASSSRRNQPQHF.

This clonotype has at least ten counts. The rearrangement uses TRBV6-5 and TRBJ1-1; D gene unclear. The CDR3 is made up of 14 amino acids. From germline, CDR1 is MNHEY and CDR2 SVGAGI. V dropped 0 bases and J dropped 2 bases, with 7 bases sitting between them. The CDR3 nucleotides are TGTGCCAGCAGTTACTCGTACACCAACACTGAAGCTTTCTTT. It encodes CASSYSYTNTEAFF.

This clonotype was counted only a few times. The chain's CDR3 is CASSFFGLAGTYEQYF. The CDR3, as DNA: TGTGCCAGCAGCTTTTTCGGACTAGCGGGAACCTACGAGCAGTACTTC. The genes are TRBV7-9 and TRBJ2-7; TRBD2 matches at 12 bases. The CDR3 loop spans 16 amino acids. J gave up 2 bases and V 3 bases, and 5 bases lay outside the gene matches. The germline gives CDR1 SEHNR, CDR2 FQNEAQ (reference sequence).

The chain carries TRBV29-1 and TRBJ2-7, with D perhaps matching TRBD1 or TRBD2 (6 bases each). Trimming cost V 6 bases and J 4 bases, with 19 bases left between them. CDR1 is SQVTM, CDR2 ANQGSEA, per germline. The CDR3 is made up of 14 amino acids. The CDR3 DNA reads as TGCAGCGTAGAGGGGGGCCCATCTGGGTACGAGCAGTACTTC. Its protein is CSVEGGPSGYEQYF.

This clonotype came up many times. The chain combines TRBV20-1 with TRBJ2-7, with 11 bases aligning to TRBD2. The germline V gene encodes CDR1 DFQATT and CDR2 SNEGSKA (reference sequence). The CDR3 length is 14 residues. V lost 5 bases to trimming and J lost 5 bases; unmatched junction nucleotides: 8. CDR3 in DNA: TGCAGTGCTTCCACTAGCGGGAGTAGGCACGAGCAGTACTTC. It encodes CSASTSGSRHEQYF.

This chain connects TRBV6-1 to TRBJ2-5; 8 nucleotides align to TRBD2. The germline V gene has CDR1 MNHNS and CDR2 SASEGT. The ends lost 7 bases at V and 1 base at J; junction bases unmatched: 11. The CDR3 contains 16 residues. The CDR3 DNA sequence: TGTGCCAGCAAGATACAAGCGGGGGTAACCCAAGAGACCCAGTACTTC. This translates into CASKIQAGVTQETQYF.

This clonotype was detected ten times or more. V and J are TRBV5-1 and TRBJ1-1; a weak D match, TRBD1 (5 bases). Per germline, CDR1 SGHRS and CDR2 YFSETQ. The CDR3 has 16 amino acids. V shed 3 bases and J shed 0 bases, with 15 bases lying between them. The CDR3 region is CASSSIFGAMNTEAFF. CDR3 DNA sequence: TGCGCCAGCAGCTCCATTTTTGGGGCAATGAACACTGAAGCTTTCTTT.

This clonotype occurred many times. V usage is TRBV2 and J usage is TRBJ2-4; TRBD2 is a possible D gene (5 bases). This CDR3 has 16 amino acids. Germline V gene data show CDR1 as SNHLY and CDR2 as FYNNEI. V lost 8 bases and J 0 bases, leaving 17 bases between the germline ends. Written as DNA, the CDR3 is TGTGCCAGCCTAGATGAGCGGAAACTAGCCAAAAACATTCAGTACTTC. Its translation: CASLDERKLAKNIQYF.

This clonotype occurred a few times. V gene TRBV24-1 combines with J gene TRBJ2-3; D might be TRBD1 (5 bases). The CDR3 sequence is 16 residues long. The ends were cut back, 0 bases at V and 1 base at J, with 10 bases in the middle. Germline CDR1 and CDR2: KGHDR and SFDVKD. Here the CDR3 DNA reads TGTGCCACCAGTGATTTGTACCAGGGCTGCACAGATACGCAGTATTTT. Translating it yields CATSDLYQGCTDTQYF.

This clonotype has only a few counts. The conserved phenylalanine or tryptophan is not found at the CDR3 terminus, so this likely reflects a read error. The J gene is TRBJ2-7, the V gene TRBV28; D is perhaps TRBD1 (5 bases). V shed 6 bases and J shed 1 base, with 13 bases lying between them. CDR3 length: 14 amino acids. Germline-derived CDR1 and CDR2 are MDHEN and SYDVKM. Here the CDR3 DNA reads TGTGCCAGCAGCCAGGGTCCAGAGTCCTACGAGCAGTACCTC. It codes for CASSQGPESYEQYL.

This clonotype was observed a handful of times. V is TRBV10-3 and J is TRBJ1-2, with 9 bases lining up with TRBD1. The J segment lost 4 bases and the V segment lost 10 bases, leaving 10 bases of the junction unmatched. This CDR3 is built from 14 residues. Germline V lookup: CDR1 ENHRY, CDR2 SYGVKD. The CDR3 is CASTRDRESYGYTF. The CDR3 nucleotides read TGTGCCAGTACCCGGGACAGGGAAAGCTATGGCTACACCTTC.

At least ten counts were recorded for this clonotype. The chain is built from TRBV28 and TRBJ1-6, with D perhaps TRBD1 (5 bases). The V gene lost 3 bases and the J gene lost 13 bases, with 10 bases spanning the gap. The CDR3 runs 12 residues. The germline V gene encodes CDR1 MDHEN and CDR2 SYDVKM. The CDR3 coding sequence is TGTGCCAGCAGTTTGGAGGGGATCCCCCTCCACTTT. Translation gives CASSLEGIPLHF.

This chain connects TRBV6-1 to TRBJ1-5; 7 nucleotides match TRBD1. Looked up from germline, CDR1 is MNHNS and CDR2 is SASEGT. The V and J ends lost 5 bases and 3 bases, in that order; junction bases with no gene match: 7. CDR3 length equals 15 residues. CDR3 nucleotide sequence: TGTGCCAGCAGTTATAACAGGGGCAACAATCAGCCCCAGCATTTT. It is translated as CASSYNRGNNQPQHF.

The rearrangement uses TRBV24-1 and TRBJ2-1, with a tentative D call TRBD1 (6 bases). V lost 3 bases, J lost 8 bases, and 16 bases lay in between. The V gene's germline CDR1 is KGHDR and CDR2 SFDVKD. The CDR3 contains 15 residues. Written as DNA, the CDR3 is TGTGCCACCAGTGATCGGGACACCCTGAGGGATGAGCAGTTCTTC. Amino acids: CATSDRDTLRDEQFF.